The rows below give T cell receptor beta chains drawn from one sample of a study of blood T cell repertoires in COVID-19. Data came from immunoSEQ multiplex PCR; TCRdb stores just in-frame clones and leaves some out. This table has more than 100,000 clones, 75% to 90% appearing once. The sample was peripheral blood. These TCRs come from a man aged 45-65 years with active COVID-19. CDR3s include the opening cysteine and the closing phenylalanine or tryptophan. D genes are given only for firm matches. Clone size is shown for a subset of rows, as once, few, many or a class of expanded clone.

V	size	D	J	CDR3	DNA
TRBV10-3	once	TRBD1	TRBJ1-2	CAISEYRQGADGYTF	TGTGCCATCAGTGAGTACCGACAGGGGGCGGATGGCTACACCTTC
TRBV2	NA	NA	TRBJ2-2	CASSEAGGLTGELFF	TGTGCCAGCAGTGAAGCGGGGGGATTAACCGGGGAGCTGTTTTTT
TRBV5-4	NA	NA	TRBJ2-7	CASSPPGVAYEQYF	TGTGCCAGCAGCCCCCCCGGAGTGGCCTACGAGCAGTACTTC
TRBV6-2/TRBV6-3	NA	TRBD1	TRBJ1-2	CASSSGTGNYGYTF	TGTGCCAGCAGTTCCGGGACAGGGAACTATGGCTACACCTTC
TRBV3-1/TRBV3-2	NA	TRBD1	TRBJ2-2	CASSDQGAAGELFF	TGTGCCAGCAGCGATCAGGGGGCCGCCGGGGAGCTGTTTTTT
TRBV29-1	NA	NA	TRBJ2-3	CSVVIFTDTQYF	TGCAGCGTCGTTATTTTCACAGATACGCAGTATTTT
TRBV3-1/TRBV3-2	NA	NA	TRBJ1-2	CASSQHPGDHGYTF	TGTGCCAGCAGCCAACATCCAGGGGATCATGGCTACACCTTC
TRBV2	NA	TRBD1	TRBJ1-1	CASSGDRGHAFF	TGTGCCAGCAGCGGGGACAGGGGGCATGCTTTCTTT
TRBV6-2/TRBV6-3	NA	TRBD1	TRBJ2-7	CASSRGQGRYSFSTYEQYF	TGTGCCAGCAGTAGGGGGCAGGGACGCTATTCCTTCTCAACCTACGAGCAGTACTTC
TRBV18	few	TRBD2	TRBJ2-7	CASSSREGEQYF	TGTGCCAGCTCATCAAGGGAGGGCGAGCAGTACTTC
TRBV19	NA	TRBD1	TRBJ1-2	CASNTGVDRIYGYTF	TGTGCCAGTAATACAGGTGTGGACAGGATTTATGGCTACACCTTC
TRBV2	NA	TRBD1	TRBJ2-3	CASSEEGQGSDTQYF	TGTGCCAGCAGTGAAGAGGGACAGGGGTCAGATACGCAGTATTTT
TRBV2	few	TRBD1	TRBJ2-7	CASSASGQAYEQYF	TGTGCCAGCAGTGCCTCGGGACAGGCCTACGAGCAGTACTTC
TRBV12-3/TRBV12-4	few	TRBD1	TRBJ2-5	CASMTGGVKTQYF	TGTGCCAGCATGACAGGGGGCGTTAAGACCCAGTACTTC
TRBV7-9	NA	TRBD2	TRBJ2-1	CASSPGTSGDNEQFF	TGTGCCAGCAGCCCCGGGACTAGCGGGGACAATGAGCAGTTCTTC
TRBV3-1/TRBV3-2	NA	TRBD1	TRBJ2-4	CASSQVYLGGGQGTTGPYF	TGTGCCAGCAGCCAGGTGTACCTGGGGGGTGGACAGGGGACCACAGGACCCTACTTC
TRBV6-5	NA	NA	TRBJ1-6	CASSYSSGALHF	TGTGCCAGCAGTTACTCATCCGGGGCCCTCCACTTT
TRBV24-1	NA	NA	TRBJ1-2	CARACTGYGYTF	TGTGCCCGGGCCTGTACAGGGTATGGCTACACCTTC
TRBV5-4	many	TRBD2	TRBJ2-3	CASSSTTSGGADTQYF	TGTGCCAGCAGCTCCACAACTAGCGGGGGGGCGGATACGCAGTATTTT
TRBV5-1	NA	NA	TRBJ2-3	CASSPSDYKTDTQYF	TGCGCCAGCAGCCCCTCGGACTATAAAACAGATACGCAGTATTTT